Listed below are T cell receptor beta chains from one sample, sequenced in a study of blood T cell repertoires in COVID-19. Clones were read by immunoSEQ multiplex PCR, and TCRdb kept only the in-frame ones, dropping some. The sample holds more than 200,000 clones, around four fifths seen once. The sequenced sample consisted of peripheral blood. The source is a woman aged 45 to 65 with acute or convalescent COVID-19. The CDR3 runs from the conserved cysteine through the conserved F or W. Each record gives: clone size, J gene, D gene, V gene, CDR3 DNA, CDR3 protein. D genes are given only for firm matches. Expanded clones are given a class, and other clones once, few, many or no size at all.

clone_size: NA; j_call: TRBJ2-7; d_call: NA; v_call: TRBV5-4; cdr3_nt: TGTGCCAGCAGCTTGGATTCCGGGAACCCCTACGAGCAGTACTTC; cdr3_aa: CASSLDSGNPYEQYF
clone_size: NA; j_call: TRBJ2-5; d_call: TRBD2; v_call: TRBV6-5; cdr3_nt: TGTGCCAGCAGTCTTACTAGCGGGAGTGGAGAGACCCAGTACTTC; cdr3_aa: CASSLTSGSGETQYF
clone_size: NA; j_call: TRBJ2-7; d_call: TRBD2; v_call: TRBV27; cdr3_nt: TGTGCCAGCAGTTTATATGGGGGGGGACTAGCGGGAGTCTTAAGCTACGAGCAGTACTTC; cdr3_aa: CASSLYGGGLAGVLSYEQYF
clone_size: NA; j_call: TRBJ1-6; d_call: NA; v_call: TRBV3-1/TRBV3-2; cdr3_nt: TGTGCCAGCAGCGCTACAGCATATAATTCACCCCTCCACTTT; cdr3_aa: CASSATAYNSPLHF
clone_size: once; j_call: TRBJ2-5; d_call: TRBD1; v_call: TRBV24-1; cdr3_nt: TGTGCCACCAGTGACCGAGACAGGGGGCGATCGTGGGAGACCCAGTACTTC; cdr3_aa: CATSDRDRGRSWETQYF
clone_size: NA; j_call: TRBJ2-7; d_call: NA; v_call: TRBV7-9; cdr3_nt: TGTGCCAGCAGCTTTGGGCAATCCTACGAGCAGTACTTC; cdr3_aa: CASSFGQSYEQYF
clone_size: few; j_call: TRBJ2-7; d_call: NA; v_call: TRBV18; cdr3_nt: TGTGCCAGCTCATCTAGCAACACAGATTACGAGCAGTACTTC; cdr3_aa: CASSSSNTDYEQYF
clone_size: NA; j_call: TRBJ1-3; d_call: TRBD1; v_call: TRBV3-1/TRBV3-2; cdr3_nt: TGTGCCAGCAGCCAAAACAGGGGCTCTGGAAACACCATATATTTT; cdr3_aa: CASSQNRGSGNTIYF
clone_size: NA; j_call: TRBJ2-1; d_call: TRBD1; v_call: TRBV15; cdr3_nt: TGTGCCACCAGCAGGACAGGGTCCGATGAGCAGTTCTTC; cdr3_aa: CATSRTGSDEQFF
clone_size: NA; j_call: TRBJ1-2; d_call: TRBD1; v_call: TRBV19; cdr3_nt: TGTGCCAGTAGTAGGACAGGGAAGGGCTACACCTTC; cdr3_aa: CASSRTGKGYTF
clone_size: NA; j_call: TRBJ1-2; d_call: NA; v_call: TRBV19; cdr3_nt: TGTGCCAGTAGTACCTATTCCGGGGGCTATGGCTACACCTTC; cdr3_aa: CASSTYSGGYGYTF
clone_size: NA; j_call: TRBJ1-6; d_call: TRBD1; v_call: TRBV7-2; cdr3_nt: TGTGCCAGCAGTCCTGACAGGGTGTATAATTCACCCCTCCACTTT; cdr3_aa: CASSPDRVYNSPLHF
clone_size: NA; j_call: TRBJ2-7; d_call: NA; v_call: TRBV28; cdr3_nt: TGTGCCAGCAGTTTAGGGGCCCCCCTCGAGCAGTACTTC; cdr3_aa: CASSLGAPLEQYF
clone_size: NA; j_call: TRBJ2-1; d_call: TRBD2; v_call: TRBV19; cdr3_nt: TGTGCCAGTAGTATAGCGGGGGGAGCTAGCGGCAATGAGCAGTTCTTC; cdr3_aa: CASSIAGGASGNEQFF
clone_size: few; j_call: TRBJ1-6; d_call: NA; v_call: TRBV11-1; cdr3_nt: TGTGCCAGCAGCCCAACCGGGAATTCACCCCTCCACTTT; cdr3_aa: CASSPTGNSPLHF
clone_size: NA; j_call: TRBJ1-2; d_call: NA; v_call: TRBV5-6; cdr3_nt: TGTGCCAGCAGCCCTGACAGATACTATGGCTACACCTTC; cdr3_aa: CASSPDRYYGYTF
clone_size: NA; j_call: TRBJ1-1; d_call: TRBD1; v_call: TRBV3-1/TRBV3-2; cdr3_nt: TGTGCCAGCAGCGCATCGGGACAGGGTTGGACTGAAGCTTTCTTT; cdr3_aa: CASSASGQGWTEAFF
clone_size: NA; j_call: TRBJ2-1; d_call: TRBD1; v_call: TRBV28; cdr3_nt: TGTGCCACCATTCTGGGGACAGAGTACAATGAGCAGTTCTTC; cdr3_aa: CATILGTEYNEQFF
clone_size: NA; j_call: TRBJ2-5; d_call: NA; v_call: TRBV14; cdr3_nt: TGTGCCAGCAGCCAAGACCACGGGGAGACCCAGTACTTC; cdr3_aa: CASSQDHGETQYF
clone_size: NA; j_call: TRBJ2-5; d_call: NA; v_call: TRBV28; cdr3_nt: TGTGCCAGCAGGGAGGGTCCCCAAGAGACCCAGTACTTC; cdr3_aa: CASREGPQETQYF
clone_size: NA; j_call: TRBJ2-1; d_call: TRBD2; v_call: TRBV9; cdr3_nt: TGTGCCAGCAGCGTAGGGACTAGCGGGAACTCCTACAATGAGCAGTTCTTC; cdr3_aa: CASSVGTSGNSYNEQFF
clone_size: NA; j_call: TRBJ2-7; d_call: TRBD2; v_call: TRBV27; cdr3_nt: TGTGCCAGCAGTACTAGCGTCCTAGACCTTGCCCACGAGCAGTACTTC; cdr3_aa: CASSTSVLDLAHEQYF
clone_size: many; j_call: TRBJ2-3; d_call: NA; v_call: TRBV19; cdr3_nt: TGTGCCAGTATGGAGAGTATGGGGAGGACAGATACGCAGTATTTT; cdr3_aa: CASMESMGRTDTQYF
clone_size: NA; j_call: TRBJ2-1; d_call: TRBD2; v_call: TRBV9; cdr3_nt: TGTGCCAGCAGCGTGGGTAGCGGGAGGTACAATGAGCAGTTCTTC; cdr3_aa: CASSVGSGRYNEQFF
clone_size: NA; j_call: TRBJ1-2; d_call: NA; v_call: TRBV6-5; cdr3_nt: TGTGCCAGCAGCTCGACGGCGGGCCAGCCTCTCACCTTC; cdr3_aa: CASSSTAGQPLTF
clone_size: NA; j_call: TRBJ2-5; d_call: TRBD2; v_call: TRBV5-8; cdr3_nt: TGTGCCAGCAGCTTGGCGGCGGGAGGCTGGGTGGAGACCCAGTACTTC; cdr3_aa: CASSLAAGGWVETQYF
clone_size: NA; j_call: TRBJ1-3; d_call: NA; v_call: TRBV12-2; cdr3_nt: TGTGCAAGTCCGACGGTCGGACACTGGACCCAAAACACCATATATTTT; cdr3_aa: CASPTVGHWTQNTIYF
clone_size: once; j_call: TRBJ2-1; d_call: TRBD2; v_call: TRBV19; cdr3_nt: TGTGCCAGTATTGGGGGACTAGCCTACAATGAGCAGTTCTTC; cdr3_aa: CASIGGLAYNEQFF
clone_size: NA; j_call: TRBJ1-6; d_call: NA; v_call: TRBV27; cdr3_nt: TGTGCCAGCAGTTTAGAGGGAGGGTACAATTCACCCCTCCACTTT; cdr3_aa: CASSLEGGYNSPLHF